Each of the 16 T cell receptor beta chains below was sequenced from the same sample in a study of OX40 agonist ivuxolimab in advanced cancers. Generated by immunoSEQ multiplex PCR, the TCRdb table keeps only in-frame clones and is missing some. The data show around 60,000 clones, about 90% seen once. This sample comprised CD4+ or CD8+ T cells sorted from blood, obtained in a trial of the OX40 agonist ivuxolimab. These TCRs come from an adult with an advanced solid tumor such as melanoma, head and neck, liver or kidney cancer.

J is TRBJ2-2 and V is TRBV7-3, with D uncertain. Trimming took off 8 bases at V and 6 bases at J, with 7 bases between the two ends. This CDR3 has 11 amino acids. The germline gives CDR1 SGHTA, CDR2 FQGTGA. CDR3 residues: CASDMAGELFF. CDR3 bases: TGTGCCAGCGACATGGCCGGGGAGCTGTTTTTT.

The chain joins TRBV28 to TRBJ1-6, with 7 bases that match TRBD1. Germline assignment: CDR1 MDHEN and CDR2 SYDVKM. With V trimmed by 5 bases and J by 6 bases, 16 bases remained unmatched. The CDR3 contains 18 residues. CDR3 coding DNA: TGTGCCAGCAGTGCACCCCCGAAAGGGGGCTGGTCTAATTCACCCCTCCACTTT. It codes for CASSAPPKGGWSNSPLHF.

The J gene is TRBJ1-4, the V gene TRBV30; D is possibly TRBD1 (6 bases). Germline assignment: CDR1 GTSNPN and CDR2 SVGIG (reference sequence). The CDR3 totals 14 residues. The V and J ends lost 1 base and 8 bases respectively, with 14 bases between them. For the CDR3, the DNA is TGTGCCTGGAGTGAGTTACAGGGCGGCGAAAAACTGTTTTTT. It specifies CAWSELQGGEKLFF.

V usage is TRBV10-3 and J usage is TRBJ2-3; 10 bases align to TRBD2. The CDR3 extends over 17 amino acids. Unmatched junction bases numbered 7, after V lost 4 bases and J lost 0 bases. The germline V gene encodes CDR1 ENHRY and CDR2 SYGVKD. The CDR3 sequence: CAISGFSGRFSTDTQYF. CDR3 nucleotide sequence: TGTGCCATCAGTGGATTTAGCGGGAGGTTTAGCACAGATACGCAGTATTTT.

About this clone: The germline gene is not matched at one end of the junction; a read error may be the cause. This chain links TRBV7-7 with TRBJ2-5, with unresolved D. This CDR3 has 14 amino acids. Germline CDR1 and CDR2: SSHAT and FNYEAQ (reference sequence). The CDR3 DNA reads as TGTGCTAGCAGCTTAGGTGAATCCCAAGAGACCCAGTACTTC. Its protein is CASSLGESQETQYF.

The chain uses TRBV2 and TRBJ1-1; D is uncertain. The CDR3 is 15 amino acids. Between the trimmed V and J ends, which lost 2 bases and 1 base, there was a span of 11 bases. CDR1 is SNHLY and CDR2 is FYNNEI in the germline V gene. The DNA for the CDR3 is TGTGCCAGCAGTGAATTTGGCGGTGGGAACACTGAAGCTTTCTTT. Encoded protein: CASSEFGGGNTEAFF. The whole variable domain, remainder taken from reference TRBV2 and TRBJ1-1, is EPEVTQTPSHQVTQMGQEVILRCVPISNHLYFYWYRQILGQKVEFLVSFYNNEISEKSEIFDDQFSVERPDGSNFTLKIRSTKLEDSAMYFCASSEFGGGNTEAFFGQGTRLTVV.

The chain is built from TRBV10-3 and TRBJ2-7; D tentatively reads TRBD1 or TRBD2 (5 bases each). Looked up from germline, CDR1 is ENHRY and CDR2 is SYGVKD. Trimming left V 6 bases short and J 0 bases short, with 15 bases between. CDR3 size: 15 residues. CDR3 loop: CAISPRDQSSYEQYF. CDR3 DNA: TGTGCCATCAGCCCCCGGGACCAGAGCTCCTACGAGCAGTACTTC.

This clone was observed a handful of times. The DNA for the CDR3 is TGTGCCTGGAGCCCCGGGACTGAAGCTTTCTTT. Protein sequence: CAWSPGTEAFF. The V gene is TRBV30, the J gene TRBJ1-1; D not certain. The V and J ends lost 3 bases and 5 bases respectively, with 7 bases between them. The CDR3 runs to 11 residues. Germline V gene sequence: CDR1 GTSNPN, CDR2 SVGIG (reference sequence).

The chain joins TRBV10-3 to TRBJ1-1; D perhaps matches TRBD1 (6 bases). CDR1 ENHRY and CDR2 SYGVKD come from the germline V gene. V was clipped by 10 bases and J by 2 bases, with 20 bases between them. CDR3 length: 15 residues. The CDR3, as DNA: TGTGCCACCTCCGTATCGGACAGACCAAACACTGAAGCTTTCTTT. It encodes CATSVSDRPNTEAFF.

This chain links TRBV7-9 with TRBJ2-4; 8 bases fit TRBD1. Germline lookup yields CDR1 SEHNR and CDR2 FQNEAQ (reference sequence). The junction had 10 bases not matched to a gene; V was cut back by 5 bases and J by 4 bases. This CDR3 has 16 amino acids. The CDR3 coding sequence is TGTGCCAGCAGCCTCGGACAGGGAAATATGAAAAACATTCAGTACTTC. It codes for CASSLGQGNMKNIQYF.

The CDR3 sequence: CASSPGTAGYTEAFF. Here the CDR3 DNA reads TGTGCCAGCAGTCCAGGGACAGCGGGGTACACTGAAGCTTTCTTT. The chain uses TRBV28 and TRBJ1-1; 7 nucleotides line up with TRBD1. The trim removed 5 bases at V and 3 bases at J, leaving 9 bases unmatched. CDR1 and CDR2 from the germline V gene are MDHEN and SYDVKM. The CDR3 loop spans 15 amino acids.

This clone was detected only once. This chain links TRBV11-2 with TRBJ2-5; 7 bases are shared with TRBD2. CDR3 length: 15 amino acids. With 1 base clipped from V and 7 bases from J, the junction kept 9 bases outside the gene matches. CDR1 SGHAT and CDR2 FQNNGV come from the germline V gene. The CDR3 is CASSLGFLTGGTQYF. In nucleotides, the CDR3 is TGTGCCAGCAGCTTAGGATTCCTGACGGGGGGGACCCAGTACTTC.

J is TRBJ1-3 and V is TRBV7-9, with unresolved D. This CDR3 has 13 residues. Germline CDR1 reads SEHNR; CDR2 reads FQNEAQ (reference sequence). The germline V and J ends were trimmed by 4 bases and 0 bases, with 4 bases remaining between them. CDR3 region: CASSSYSGNTIYF. The CDR3 DNA follows: TGTGCCAGCAGCTCGTACTCTGGAAACACCATATATTTT.

The rearrangement uses TRBV19 and TRBJ1-1, with 10 bases matching TRBD1. Germline-derived CDR1 and CDR2 are LNHDA and SQIVND (reference sequence). The CDR3 has 14 amino acids. J lost 5 bases, V lost 8 bases, and 8 bases had no gene match. The CDR3 DNA reads as TGTGCCAGTTTGGACAGGGACAGGGGAACTGAAGCTTTCTTT. It is translated as CASLDRDRGTEAFF. Looking up the rest from reference TRBV19 and TRBJ1-1 gives the full variable domain: DGGITQSPKYLFRKEGQNVTLSCEQNLNHDAMYWYRQDPGQGLRLIYYSQIVNDFQKGDIAEGYSVSREKKESFPLTVTSAQKNPTAFYLCASLDRDRGTEAFFGQGTRLTVV.

The chain joins TRBV7-2 to TRBJ2-5, with D perhaps matching TRBD1 (5 bases). The V gene lost 1 base and the J gene lost 2 bases, with 11 bases spanning the gap. This CDR3 is 15 amino acids long. Germline V gives CDR1 SGHTA, CDR2 FQGNSA. Here the CDR3 DNA reads TGTGCCAGCAGCTTAGTGGGTGACAGTCAAGAGACCCAGTACTTC. This translates into CASSLVGDSQETQYF. Using reference TRBV7-2 and TRBJ2-5 for the parts outside the CDR3, the full variable domain is GAGVSQSPSNKVTEKGKDVELRCDPISGHTALYWYRQSLGQGLEFLIYFQGNSAPDKSGLPSDRFSAERTGGSVSTLTIQRTQQEDSAVYLCASSLVGDSQETQYFGPGTRLLVL.

The J gene is TRBJ2-7, the V gene TRBV10-2; D may be TRBD1 (5 bases). The CDR3 extends over 15 amino acids. Germline V gives CDR1 WSHSY, CDR2 SAAADI. V was shortened by 3 bases and J by 3 bases, with 15 bases between the two germline ends. The CDR3: CASSEGEVLGYEQYF. DNA of the CDR3: TGCGCCAGCAGTGAAGGGGAAGTATTGGGCTACGAGCAGTACTTC.